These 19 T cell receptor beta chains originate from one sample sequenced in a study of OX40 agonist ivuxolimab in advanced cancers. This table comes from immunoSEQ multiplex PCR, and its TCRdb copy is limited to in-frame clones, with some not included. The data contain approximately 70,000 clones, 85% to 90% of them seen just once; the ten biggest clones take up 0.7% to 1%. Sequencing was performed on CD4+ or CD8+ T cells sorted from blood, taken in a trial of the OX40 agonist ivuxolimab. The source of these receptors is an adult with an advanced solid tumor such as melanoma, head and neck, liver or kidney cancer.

The CDR3: CASSPQTGGNYGYTF. The CDR3 bases are TGTGCCAGCAGCCCTCAGACAGGGGGTAACTATGGCTACACCTTC. The chain joins TRBV7-2 to TRBJ1-2; 9 bases are shared with TRBD1. The germline CDR1 and CDR2 sequences are SGHTA and FQGNSA. J gave up 1 base and V 5 bases, and 5 bases lay outside the gene matches. The CDR3 extends over 15 amino acids. Full variable domain (remainder filled in from reference TRBV7-2 and TRBJ1-2): GAGVSQSPSNKVTEKGKDVELRCDPISGHTALYWYRQSLGQGLEFLIYFQGNSAPDKSGLPSDRFSAERTGGSVSTLTIQRTQQEDSAVYLCASSPQTGGNYGYTFGSGTRLTVV.

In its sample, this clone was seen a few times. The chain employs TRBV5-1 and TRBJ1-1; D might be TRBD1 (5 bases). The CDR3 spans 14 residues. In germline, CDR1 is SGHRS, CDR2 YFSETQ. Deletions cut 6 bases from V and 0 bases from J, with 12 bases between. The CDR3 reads CASTGSGMNTEAFF. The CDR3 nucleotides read TGCGCCAGCACAGGGTCGGGGATGAACACTGAAGCTTTCTTT.

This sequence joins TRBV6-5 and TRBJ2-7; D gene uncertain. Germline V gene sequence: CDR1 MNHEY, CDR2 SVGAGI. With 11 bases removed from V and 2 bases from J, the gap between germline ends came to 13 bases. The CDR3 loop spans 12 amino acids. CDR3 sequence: CAAESQTYEQYF. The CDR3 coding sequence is TGTGCCGCAGAGTCGCAAACCTACGAGCAGTACTTC.

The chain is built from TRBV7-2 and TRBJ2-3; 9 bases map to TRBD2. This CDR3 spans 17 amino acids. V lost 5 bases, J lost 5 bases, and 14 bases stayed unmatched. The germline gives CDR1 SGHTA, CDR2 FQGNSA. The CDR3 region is CASSQGNSGSVGDTQYF. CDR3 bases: TGTGCCAGCAGCCAGGGTAATAGCGGGAGTGTTGGAGATACGCAGTATTTT.

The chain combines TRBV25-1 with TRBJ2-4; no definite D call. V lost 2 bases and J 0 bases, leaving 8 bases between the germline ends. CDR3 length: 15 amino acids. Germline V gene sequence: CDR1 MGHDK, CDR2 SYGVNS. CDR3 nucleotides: TGTGCCAGCAGTGAAACAGACCTAGCCAAAAACATTCAGTACTTC. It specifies CASSETDLAKNIQYF.

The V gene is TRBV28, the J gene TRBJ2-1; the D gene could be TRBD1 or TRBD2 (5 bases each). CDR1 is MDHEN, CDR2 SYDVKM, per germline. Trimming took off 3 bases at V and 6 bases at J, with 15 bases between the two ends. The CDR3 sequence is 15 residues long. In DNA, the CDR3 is TGTGCCAGCAGTTTCGCCGGGACCCCCGCCAATGAGCAGTTCTTC. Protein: CASSFAGTPANEQFF.

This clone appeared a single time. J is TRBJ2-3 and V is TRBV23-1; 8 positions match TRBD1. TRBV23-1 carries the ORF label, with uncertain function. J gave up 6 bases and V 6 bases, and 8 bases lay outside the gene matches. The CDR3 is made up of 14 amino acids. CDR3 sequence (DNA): TGCGCCAGCAGCCACGGGACAGGCAGGGATACGCAGTATTTT. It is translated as CASSHGTGRDTQYF.

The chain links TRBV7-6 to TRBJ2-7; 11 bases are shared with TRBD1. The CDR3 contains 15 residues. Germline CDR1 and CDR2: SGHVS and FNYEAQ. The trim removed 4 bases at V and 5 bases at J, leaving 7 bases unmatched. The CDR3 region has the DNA TGTGCCAGCAGCTCTAGGACAGGGGGCCGCCACGAGCAGTACTTC. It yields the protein CASSSRTGGRHEQYF.

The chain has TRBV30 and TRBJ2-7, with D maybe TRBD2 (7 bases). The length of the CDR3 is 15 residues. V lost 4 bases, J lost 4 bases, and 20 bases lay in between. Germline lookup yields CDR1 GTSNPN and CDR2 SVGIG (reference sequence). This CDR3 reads CAWTLGTGGSYEQYF. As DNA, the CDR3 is TGTGCCTGGACCCTTGGGACGGGGGGCTCTTACGAGCAGTACTTC.

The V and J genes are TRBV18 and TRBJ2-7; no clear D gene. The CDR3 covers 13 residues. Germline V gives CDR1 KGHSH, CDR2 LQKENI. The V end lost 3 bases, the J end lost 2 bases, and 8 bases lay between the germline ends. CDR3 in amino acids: CASSPGAAYEQYF. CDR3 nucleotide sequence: TGTGCCAGCTCACCGGGCGCAGCCTACGAGCAGTACTTC.

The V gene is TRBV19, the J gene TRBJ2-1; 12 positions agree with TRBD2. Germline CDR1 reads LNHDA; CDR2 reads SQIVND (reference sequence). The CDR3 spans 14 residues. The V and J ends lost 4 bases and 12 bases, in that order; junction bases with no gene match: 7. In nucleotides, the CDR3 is TGTGCCAGTAGTAACCCCGGGACTAGCGGGCGGCAGTTCTTC. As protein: CASSNPGTSGRQFF.

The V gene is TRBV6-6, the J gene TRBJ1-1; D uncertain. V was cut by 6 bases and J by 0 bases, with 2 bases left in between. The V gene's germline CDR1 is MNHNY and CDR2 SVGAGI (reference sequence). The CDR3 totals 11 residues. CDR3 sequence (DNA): TGTGCCAGCAGGATGAACACTGAAGCTTTCTTT. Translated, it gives CASRMNTEAFF.

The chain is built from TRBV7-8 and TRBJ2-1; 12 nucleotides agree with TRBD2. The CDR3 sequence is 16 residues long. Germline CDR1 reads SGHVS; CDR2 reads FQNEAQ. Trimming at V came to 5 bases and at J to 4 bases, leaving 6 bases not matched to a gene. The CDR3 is CASSPTSGRIYNEQFF. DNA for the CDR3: TGTGCCAGCAGCCCCACTAGCGGGAGGATATACAATGAGCAGTTCTTC.

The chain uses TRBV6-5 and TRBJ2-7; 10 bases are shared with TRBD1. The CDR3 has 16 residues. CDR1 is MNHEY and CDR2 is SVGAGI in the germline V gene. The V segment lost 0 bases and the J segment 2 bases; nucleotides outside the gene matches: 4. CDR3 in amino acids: CASSYSTGGATYEQYF. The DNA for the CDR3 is TGTGCCAGCAGTTACTCGACAGGGGGCGCCACCTACGAGCAGTACTTC.

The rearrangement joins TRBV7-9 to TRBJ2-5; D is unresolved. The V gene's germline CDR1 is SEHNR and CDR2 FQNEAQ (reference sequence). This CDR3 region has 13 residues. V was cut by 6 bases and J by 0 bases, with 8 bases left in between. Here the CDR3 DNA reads TGTGCCAGCAGTACAGTGTACCAAGAGACCCAGTACTTC. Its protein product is CASSTVYQETQYF. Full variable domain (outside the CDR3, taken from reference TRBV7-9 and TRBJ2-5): DTGVSQNPRHKITKRGQNVTFRCDPISEHNRLYWYRQTLGQGPEFLTYFQNEAQLEKSRLLSDRFSAERPKGSFSTLEIQRTEQGDSAMYLCASSTVYQETQYFGPGTRLLVL.

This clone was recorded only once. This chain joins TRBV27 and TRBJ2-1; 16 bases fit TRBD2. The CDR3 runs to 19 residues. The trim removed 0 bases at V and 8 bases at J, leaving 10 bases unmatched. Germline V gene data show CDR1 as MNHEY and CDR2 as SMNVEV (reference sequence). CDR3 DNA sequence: TGTGCCAGCAGTTTATCTGGGGGACTAGCGGGAGGGCTTGGCCATGAGCAGTTCTTC. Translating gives CASSLSGGLAGGLGHEQFF.

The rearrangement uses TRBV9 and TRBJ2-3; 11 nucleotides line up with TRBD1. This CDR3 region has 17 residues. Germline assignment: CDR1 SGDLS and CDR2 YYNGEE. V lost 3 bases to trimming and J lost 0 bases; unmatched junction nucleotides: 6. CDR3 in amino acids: CASSAWTGGGSTDTQYF. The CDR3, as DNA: TGTGCCAGCAGCGCCTGGACAGGGGGCGGTAGCACAGATACGCAGTATTTT.

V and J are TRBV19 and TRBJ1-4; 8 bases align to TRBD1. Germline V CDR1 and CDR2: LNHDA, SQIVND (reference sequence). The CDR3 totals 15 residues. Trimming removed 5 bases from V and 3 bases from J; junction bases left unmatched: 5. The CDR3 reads CASSGQGSANEKLFF. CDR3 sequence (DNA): TGTGCCAGTAGTGGACAGGGATCTGCTAATGAAAAACTGTTTTTT.

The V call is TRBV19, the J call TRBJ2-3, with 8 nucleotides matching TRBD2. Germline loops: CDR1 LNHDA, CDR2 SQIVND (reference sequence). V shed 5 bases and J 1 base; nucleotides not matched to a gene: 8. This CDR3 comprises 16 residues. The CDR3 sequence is CASSDKRGTRTDTQYF. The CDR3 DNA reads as TGTGCCAGTAGTGACAAGCGGGGGACCCGCACAGATACGCAGTATTTT.